This T cell receptor (beta chain) was documented in a study of cytomegalovirus exposure and HLA in healthy donors. Overall study findings and caveats: Most subjects' HLA-A and HLA-B alleles were reportedly predicted from TCR beta sequences. In presence/absence analyses, roughly uniform sequencing depth across donors was assumed. It was in a later analysis that TCR association rates were seen to vary by HLA locus, highest for DRB1 and lowest for HLA-C.

Comment on this clone: Its specificity is unknown.

The CDR3 consists of 17 residues. CDR1 and CDR2 (germline): LGHNA, YNFKEQ. V shed 5 bases, J shed 6 bases, and the junction held 15 bases outside the gene matches. PCR involved 60 Vbeta and 13 Jbeta primers. Under the authors' procedure: There were about 86 million unique TCR beta chains by a later count, and about 12 million of them were shared. The repertoire was sequenced with immunoSEQ multiplex PCR; TCRdb's copy has only in-frame clones and lacks some. That table gives V, J and clone size, and the DNA gave D and trimming. The data show around 130,000 clones, with 83% seen just once and around 1.2% held by the top ten.

The source of this sequence is a girl aged 2-10 years in good health and CMV-seronegative. The sample consisted of PBMCs. This chain joins TRBV4-2 and TRBJ1-4; 7 bases are shared with TRBD1. CDR3 nucleotide sequence: TGTGCCAGCAGCTTAGGGACAGCAGGTCCCCTGGATGAAAAACTGTTTTTT. Its protein is CASSLGTAGPLDEKLFF.